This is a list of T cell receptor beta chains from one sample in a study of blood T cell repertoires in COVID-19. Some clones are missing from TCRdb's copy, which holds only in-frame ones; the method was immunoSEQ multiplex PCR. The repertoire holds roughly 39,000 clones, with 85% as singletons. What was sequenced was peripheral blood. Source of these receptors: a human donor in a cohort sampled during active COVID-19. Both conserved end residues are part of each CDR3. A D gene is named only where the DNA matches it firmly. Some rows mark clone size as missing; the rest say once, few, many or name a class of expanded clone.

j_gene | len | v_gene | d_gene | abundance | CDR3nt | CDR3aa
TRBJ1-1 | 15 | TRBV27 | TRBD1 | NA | TGTGCCAGCAGTTTATCGACAGGGGCCAACACTGAAGCTTTCTTT | CASSLSTGANTEAFF
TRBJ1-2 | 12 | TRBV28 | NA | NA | TGTGCCACCCTTGACAGAACAAATGGCTACACCTTC | CATLDRTNGYTF
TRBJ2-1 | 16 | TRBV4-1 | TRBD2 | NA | TGCGCCAGCAGCCCGGCCGGGACTAGCCCCTACAATGAGCAGTTCTTC | CASSPAGTSPYNEQFF
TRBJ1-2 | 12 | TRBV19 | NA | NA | TGTGCCAGCAACGGACAGATTAATGGCTACACCTTC | CASNGQINGYTF
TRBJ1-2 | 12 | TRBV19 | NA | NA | TGTGCCAGTAAGCAGGCCAACTATGGCTACACCTTC | CASKQANYGYTF
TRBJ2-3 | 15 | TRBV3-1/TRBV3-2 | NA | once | TGTGCCAGCAGCCAATGGGGGGGCGGTACAGATACGCAGTATTTT | CASSQWGGGTDTQYF
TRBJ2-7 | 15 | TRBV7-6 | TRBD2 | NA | TGTGCCAGCAGCTTAGGGACTAGCGGGAGCTACGAGCAGTACTTC | CASSLGTSGSYEQYF
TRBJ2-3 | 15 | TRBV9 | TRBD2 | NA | TGTGCCAGCAGCGAGGGGACTAGCCACACAGATACGCAGTATTTT | CASSEGTSHTDTQYF
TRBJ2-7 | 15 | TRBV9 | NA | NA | TGTGCCAGCAGCCTGGAACCAGGGGAGCGCGCCGAGCAGTACTTC | CASSLEPGERAEQYF
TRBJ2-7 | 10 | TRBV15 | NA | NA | TGTGCCACCAGGGGGAGGGAGCAGTACTTC | CATRGREQYF
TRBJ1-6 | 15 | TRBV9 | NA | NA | TGTGCCAGCAGCGCGCTGAGTTTGCCCAATTCACCCCTCCACTTT | CASSALSLPNSPLHF
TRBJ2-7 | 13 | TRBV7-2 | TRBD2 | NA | TGTGCCAGCAGCTTGGGACTATTAGACGAGCAGTACTTC | CASSLGLLDEQYF
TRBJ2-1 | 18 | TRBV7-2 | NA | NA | TGTGCCAGCAGCGTACTCCCGCCAGCGGGCAGCTCCTACAATGAGCAGTTCTTC | CASSVLPPAGSSYNEQFF
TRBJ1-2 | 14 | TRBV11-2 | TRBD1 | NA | TGTGCCAGCAGCTTGGGACAGACATCCTATGGCTACACCTTC | CASSLGQTSYGYTF
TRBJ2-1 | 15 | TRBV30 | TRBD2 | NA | TGTGCCTGGAGTGTGGCGGGGACTATCTACAATGAGCAGTTCTTC | CAWSVAGTIYNEQFF
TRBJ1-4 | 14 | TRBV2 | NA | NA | TGTGCCAGCAGTGGAGGAGGGAGTGCGGAAAAACTGTTTTTT | CASSGGGSAEKLFF
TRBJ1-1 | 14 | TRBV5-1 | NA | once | TGCGCCAGCAGCCCCGGACTTTCGAACACTGAAGCTTTCTTT | CASSPGLSNTEAFF
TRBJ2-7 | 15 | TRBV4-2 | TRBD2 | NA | TGTGCCAGCAGCCAAGGGGCAGCGGGAGTCTACGAGCAGTACTTC | CASSQGAAGVYEQYF
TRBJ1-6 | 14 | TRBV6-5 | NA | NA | TGTGCCAGCAGCCGGGAAGAGCCAGGTTCATCCCTCCACTTT | CASSREEPGSSLHF
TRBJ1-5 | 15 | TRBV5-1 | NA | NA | TGCGCCAGCGGCTTGGCCGATCCGGGGAAGGAGCCCCAGCATTTT | CASGLADPGKEPQHF
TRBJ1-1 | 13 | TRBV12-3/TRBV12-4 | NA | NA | TGTGCCAGCAGTTTGGGGGGGAACACTGAAGCTTTCTTT | CASSLGGNTEAFF
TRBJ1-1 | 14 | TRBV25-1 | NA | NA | TGTGCCAGCAGTCCGACCTACGAGGGGGTGGAAGCTTTCTTT | CASSPTYEGVEAFF
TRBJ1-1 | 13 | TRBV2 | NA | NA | TGTGCCAGCAGTTTGACAGGACGCGTTGAAGCTTTCTTT | CASSLTGRVEAFF
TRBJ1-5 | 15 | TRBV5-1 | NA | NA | TGCGCCAGCAGCCCCGACAGCTATAGCAATCAGCCCCAGCATTTT | CASSPDSYSNQPQHF
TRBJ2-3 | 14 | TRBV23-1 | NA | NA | TGCGCCAGCAGTCAATGGCTAGCCCCAGATACGCAGTATTTT | CASSQWLAPDTQYF
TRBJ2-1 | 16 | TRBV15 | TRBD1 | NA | TGTGCCACCGAGGGGACAGGGCCTAGGTCCTACAATGAGCAGTTCTTC | CATEGTGPRSYNEQFF
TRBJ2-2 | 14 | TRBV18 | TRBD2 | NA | TGTGCCAGCTCACCACCGGCGGGGGCCGGGGAGCTGTTTTTT | CASSPPAGAGELFF
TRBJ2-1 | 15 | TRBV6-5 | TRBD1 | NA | TGTGCCAGCAGTTACGTATACGGACAGGACAATGAGCAGTTCTTC | CASSYVYGQDNEQFF
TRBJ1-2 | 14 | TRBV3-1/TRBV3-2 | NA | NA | TGTGCCAGCAGCCAAGAGTCAGGGAACTATGGCTACACCTTC | CASSQESGNYGYTF
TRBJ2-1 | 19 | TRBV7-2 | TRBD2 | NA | TGTGCCAGCAGCCCGGGACTAGCGGGAGGCACCAGCTCCTACAATGAGCAGTTCTTC | CASSPGLAGGTSSYNEQFF
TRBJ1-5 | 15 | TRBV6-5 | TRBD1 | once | TGTGCCAGCAGTTACGGGACAGGGAGAGGTCAGCCCCAGCATTTT | CASSYGTGRGQPQHF
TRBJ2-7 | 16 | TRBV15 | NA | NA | TGTGCCACCAGCAAACTACAGGGGATGGGGACTTACGAGCAGTACTTC | CATSKLQGMGTYEQYF
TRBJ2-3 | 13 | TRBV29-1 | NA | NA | TGCAGTTACGGAGGGCCAAACACAGATACGCAGTATTTT | CSYGGPNTDTQYF
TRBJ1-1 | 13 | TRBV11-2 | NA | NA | TGTGCCAGCAGCTTAGCCACGGACACTGAAGCTTTCTTT | CASSLATDTEAFF
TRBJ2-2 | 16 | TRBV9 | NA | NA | TGTGCCAGCAGCGTCGCCCTTGGACAGAACACCGGGGAGCTGTTTTTT | CASSVALGQNTGELFF
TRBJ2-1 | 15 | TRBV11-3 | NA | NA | TGTGCCAGCAGCGGAGTGCTAGCCCCCTACAATGAGCAGTTCTTC | CASSGVLAPYNEQFF
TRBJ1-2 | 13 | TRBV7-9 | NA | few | TGTGCCAGCAGCTTAGAGAACAGTTATGGCTACACCTTC | CASSLENSYGYTF
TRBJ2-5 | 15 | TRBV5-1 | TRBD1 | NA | TGCGCCAGCAGCTCGATGCCGGGACAGTCAGAGACCCAGTACTTC | CASSSMPGQSETQYF
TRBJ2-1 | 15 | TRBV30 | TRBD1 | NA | TGTGCCTGGAGACTACCCGGACAGGCGCACAATGAGCAGTTCTTC | CAWRLPGQAHNEQFF
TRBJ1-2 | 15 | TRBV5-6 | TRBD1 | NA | TGTGCCAGCAGCTTGGTGTCAGGGGGCGACTATGGCTACACCTTC | CASSLVSGGDYGYTF
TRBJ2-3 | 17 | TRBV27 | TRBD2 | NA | TGTGCCAGCAGTTTAGGGACTAGCGGGGGGAGCACAGATACGCAGTATTTT | CASSLGTSGGSTDTQYF
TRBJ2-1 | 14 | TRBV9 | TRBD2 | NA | TGTGCCAGCAGCGCACTAGCGGGGATCAATGAGCAGTTCTTC | CASSALAGINEQFF